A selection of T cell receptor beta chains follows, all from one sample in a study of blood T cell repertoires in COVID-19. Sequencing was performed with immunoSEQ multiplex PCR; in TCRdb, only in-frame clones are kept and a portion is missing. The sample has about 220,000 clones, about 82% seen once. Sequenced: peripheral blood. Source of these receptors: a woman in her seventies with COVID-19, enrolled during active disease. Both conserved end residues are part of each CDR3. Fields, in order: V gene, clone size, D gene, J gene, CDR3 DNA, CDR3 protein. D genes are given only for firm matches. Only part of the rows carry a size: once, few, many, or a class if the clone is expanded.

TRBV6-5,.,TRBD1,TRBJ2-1,TGTGCCAGCAGCCGGGGACAGGAGCAGTTCTTC,CASSRGQEQFF
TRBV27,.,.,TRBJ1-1,TGTGCCAGCAGTCGCCGGGAGGGTGATAGGGCTTTCTTT,CASSRREGDRAFF
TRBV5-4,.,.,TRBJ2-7,TGTGCCAGCAGCTTAGCCAGGGACTACGAGCAGTACTTC,CASSLARDYEQYF
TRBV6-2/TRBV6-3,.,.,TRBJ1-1,TGTGCCAGCAGCTCGGCGGGAAAGGTCGACACTGAAGCTTTCTTT,CASSSAGKVDTEAFF
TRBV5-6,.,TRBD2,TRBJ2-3,TGTGCCAGCAGCTATTCACTAGCGTACGGGACCGCAGATACGCAGTATTTT,CASSYSLAYGTADTQYF
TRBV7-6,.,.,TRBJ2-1,TGTGCCAGCAGACCTAGGGGGGGCAGCTCCTACAATGAGCAGTTCTTC,CASRPRGGSSYNEQFF
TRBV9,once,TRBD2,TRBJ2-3,TGTGCCAGCAGCGAAAGCCAACTAGCGACAGATACGCAGTATTTT,CASSESQLATDTQYF
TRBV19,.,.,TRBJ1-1,TGTGCCAGTAGAACAGGCCCCATGAACACTGAAGCTTTCTTT,CASRTGPMNTEAFF
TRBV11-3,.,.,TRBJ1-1,TGTGCCAGCAGCTTTACCCAGACAGTGGACACTGAAGCTTTCTTT,CASSFTQTVDTEAFF
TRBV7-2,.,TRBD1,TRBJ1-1,TGTGCCAGCAGCTTAACGAAGGGACAGGTGGGTTCGAGGGCCACTGAAGCTTTCTTT,CASSLTKGQVGSRATEAFF
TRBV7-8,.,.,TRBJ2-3,TGTGCCAGCAGCCCATGGGACAGGGGGCTGGTGCTAGCGGGAGGGGAAGATACGCAGTATTTT,CASSPWDRGLVLAGGEDTQYF
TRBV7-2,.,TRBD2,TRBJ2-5,TGTGCCAGCAGCTTAGCTCTAGCGGGGCAAGAGACCCAGTACTTC,CASSLALAGQETQYF
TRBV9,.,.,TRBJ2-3,TGTGCCAGCAGCGTAGGAACTAGCCGCCGCACAGATACGCAGTATTTT,CASSVGTSRRTDTQYF